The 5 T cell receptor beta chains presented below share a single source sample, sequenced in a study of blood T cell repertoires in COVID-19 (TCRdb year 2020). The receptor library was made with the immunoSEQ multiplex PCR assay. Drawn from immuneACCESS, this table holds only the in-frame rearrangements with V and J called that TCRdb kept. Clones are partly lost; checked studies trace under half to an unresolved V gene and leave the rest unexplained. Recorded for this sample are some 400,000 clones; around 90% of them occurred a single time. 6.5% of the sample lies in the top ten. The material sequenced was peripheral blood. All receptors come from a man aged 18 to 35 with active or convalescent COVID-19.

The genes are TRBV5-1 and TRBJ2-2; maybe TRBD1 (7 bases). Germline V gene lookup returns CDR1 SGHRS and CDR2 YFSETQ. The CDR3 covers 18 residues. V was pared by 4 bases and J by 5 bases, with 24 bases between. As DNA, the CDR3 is TGCGCCAGCAGCCCAACCGGAGGGGGACAGACTGCTACCGGGGAGCTGTTTTTT. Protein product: CASSPTGGGQTATGELFF.

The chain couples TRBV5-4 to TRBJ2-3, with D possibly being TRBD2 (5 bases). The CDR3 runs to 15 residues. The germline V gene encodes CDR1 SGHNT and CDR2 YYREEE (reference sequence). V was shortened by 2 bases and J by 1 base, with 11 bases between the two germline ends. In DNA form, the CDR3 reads TGTGCCAGCAGCTTAGGGAGCTCGGGCACAGATACGCAGTATTTT. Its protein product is CASSLGSSGTDTQYF. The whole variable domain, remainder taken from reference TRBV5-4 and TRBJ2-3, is ETGVTQSPTHLIKTRGQQVTLRCSSQSGHNTVSWYQQALGQGPQFIFQYYREEENGRGNFPPRFSGLQFPNYSSELNVNALELDDSALYLCASSLGSSGTDTQYFGPGTRLTVL.

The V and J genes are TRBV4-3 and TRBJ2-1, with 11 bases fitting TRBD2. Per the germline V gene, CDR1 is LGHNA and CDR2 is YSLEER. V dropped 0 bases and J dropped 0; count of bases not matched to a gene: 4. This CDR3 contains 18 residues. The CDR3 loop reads CASSQDTSGSTSYNEQFF. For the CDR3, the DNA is TGCGCCAGCAGCCAAGATACTAGCGGGAGCACCTCCTACAATGAGCAGTTCTTC.

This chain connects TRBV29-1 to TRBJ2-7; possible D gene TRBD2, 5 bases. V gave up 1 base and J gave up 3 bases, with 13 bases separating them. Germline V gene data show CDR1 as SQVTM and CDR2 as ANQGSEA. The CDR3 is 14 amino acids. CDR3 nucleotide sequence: TGCAGCGTTGAAGCCCAAACAGCGGACTACGAGCAGTACTTC. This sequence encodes CSVEAQTADYEQYF.

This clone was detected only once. DNA for the CDR3: TGTGCCAGCAGCTTTTTCGGTAACACCGGGGAGCTGTTTTTT. It translates to CASSFFGNTGELFF. The genes are TRBV7-3 and TRBJ2-2; D remains unclear. V lost 3 bases to trimming and J lost 2 bases, with 7 bases between them. Germline V lookup: CDR1 SGHTA, CDR2 FQGTGA. CDR3 length: 14 residues. Full variable domain (rest looked up from reference TRBV7-3 and TRBJ2-2): GAGVSQTPSNKVTEKGKYVELRCDPISGHTALYWYRQSLGQGPEFLIYFQGTGAADDSGLPNDRFFAVRPEGSVSTLKIQRTERGDSAVYLCASSFFGNTGELFFGEGSRLTVL.